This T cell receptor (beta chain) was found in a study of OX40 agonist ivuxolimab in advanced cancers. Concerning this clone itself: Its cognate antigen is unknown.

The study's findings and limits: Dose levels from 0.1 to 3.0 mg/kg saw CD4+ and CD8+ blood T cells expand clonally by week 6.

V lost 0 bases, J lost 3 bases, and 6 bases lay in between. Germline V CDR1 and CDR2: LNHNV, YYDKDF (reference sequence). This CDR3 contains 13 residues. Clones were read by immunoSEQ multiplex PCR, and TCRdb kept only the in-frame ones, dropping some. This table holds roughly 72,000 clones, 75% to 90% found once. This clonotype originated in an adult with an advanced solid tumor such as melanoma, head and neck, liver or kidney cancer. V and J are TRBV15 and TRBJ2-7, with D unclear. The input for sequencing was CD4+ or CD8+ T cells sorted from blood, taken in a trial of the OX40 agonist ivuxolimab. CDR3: CATSREVLYEQYF. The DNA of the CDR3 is TGTGCCACCAGCAGAGAGGTCCTCTACGAGCAGTACTTC.